The T cell receptor beta chain described here comes from a study of blood T cell repertoires in COVID-19. Produced via immunoSEQ multiplex PCR; TCRdb's table is partial and in-frame only. The profile shows 200,000 to 250,000 clones, 82% of them singletons. After removal of 5 bases from V and 5 bases from J, the junction contained 8 bases not matched to a gene. CDR1 is GTSNPN and CDR2 is SVGIG in the germline V gene (reference sequence). This CDR3 has 13 residues. Input material: peripheral blood. The source of this sequence is a woman aged 65 to 85 with COVID-19, enrolled during active disease. The V call is TRBV30, the J call TRBJ1-1, with 7 bases identical to TRBD1. The CDR3 nucleotides read TGTGCCTGGGATCACAGGGGTGGGACTGAAGCTTTCTTT. It is translated as CAWDHRGGTEAFF. The full variable domain, rest sourced from reference TRBV30 and TRBJ1-1, is SQTIHQWPATLVQPVGSPLSLECTVEGTSNPNLYWYRQAAGRGLQLLFYSVGIGQISSEVPQNLSASRPQDRQFILSSKKLLLSDSGFYLCAWDHRGGTEAFFGQGTRLTVV.